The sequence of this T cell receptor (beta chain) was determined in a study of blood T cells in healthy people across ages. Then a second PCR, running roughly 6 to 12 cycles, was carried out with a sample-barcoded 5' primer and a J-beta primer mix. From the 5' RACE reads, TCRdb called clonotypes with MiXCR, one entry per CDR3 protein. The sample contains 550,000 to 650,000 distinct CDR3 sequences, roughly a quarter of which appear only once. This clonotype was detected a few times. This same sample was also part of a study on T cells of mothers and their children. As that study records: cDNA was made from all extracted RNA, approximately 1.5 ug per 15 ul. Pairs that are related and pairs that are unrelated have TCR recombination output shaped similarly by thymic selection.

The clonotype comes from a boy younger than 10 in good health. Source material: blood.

Here the CDR3 reads CASSPQTSGSSNEQFF. CDR3 nucleotide sequence: TGTGCCAGCAGCCCTCAGACTAGCGGGAGCTCCAATGAGCAGTTCTTC. The rearrangement joins TRBV7-9 to TRBJ2-1, with 12 bases fitting TRBD2. CDR1 is SEHNR and CDR2 is FQNEAQ in the germline V gene (reference sequence). The CDR3 loop spans 16 amino acids. Trimming at V came to 5 bases and at J to 6 bases, leaving 8 bases not matched to a gene.